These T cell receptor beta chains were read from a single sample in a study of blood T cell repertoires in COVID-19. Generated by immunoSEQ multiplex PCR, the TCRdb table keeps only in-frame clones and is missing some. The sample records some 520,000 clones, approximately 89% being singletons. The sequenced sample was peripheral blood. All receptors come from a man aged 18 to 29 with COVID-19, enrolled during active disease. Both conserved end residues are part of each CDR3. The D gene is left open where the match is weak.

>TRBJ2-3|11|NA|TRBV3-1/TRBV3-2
TGTGCCAGCAGCCCCGGGGATACGCAGTATTTT
CASSPGDTQYF
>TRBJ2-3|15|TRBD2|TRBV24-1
TGTGCCACCGGAATACTAGCGGGAGGCACAGATACGCAGTATTTT
CATGILAGGTDTQYF
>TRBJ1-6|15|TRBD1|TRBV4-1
TGCGCCAGCAGCCCGGGACAGTCCTATAATTCACCCCTCCACTTT
CASSPGQSYNSPLHF
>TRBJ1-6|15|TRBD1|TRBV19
TGTGCCAGTAGTATGGCGGACAGGAATAATTCACCCCTCCACTTT
CASSMADRNNSPLHF
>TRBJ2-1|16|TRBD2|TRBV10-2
TGCGCCAGCAGTGAGATTGGGTGGGAGGGCCGGAATGAGCAGTTCTTC
CASSEIGWEGRNEQFF
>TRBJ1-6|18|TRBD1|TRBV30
TGTGCCTGGGATCGTGGGGGACAGGGAAGAGTTTATAATTCACCCCTCCACTTT
CAWDRGGQGRVYNSPLHF
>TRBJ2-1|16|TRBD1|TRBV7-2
TGTGCCAGCAGCAGGGGGCTAGTATTAGTCTACAATGAGCAGTTCTTC
CASSRGLVLVYNEQFF
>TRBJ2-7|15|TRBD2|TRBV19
TGTGCCAGTAGTCCTACTAGCGCCAGCTCCTACGAGCAGTACTTC
CASSPTSASSYEQYF
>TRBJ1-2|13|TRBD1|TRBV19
TGTGCCAGTAGCGAACAGGGGGCGCAGGGCTACACCTTC
CASSEQGAQGYTF
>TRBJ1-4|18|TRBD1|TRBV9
TGTGCCAGCAGCGTAGGAACAGGGGGCGGCTTTCAGAGTGAAAAACTGTTTTTT
CASSVGTGGGFQSEKLFF
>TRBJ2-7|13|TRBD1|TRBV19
TGTGCCAGTAGGGACAGGGGGACCTACGAGCAGTACTTC
CASRDRGTYEQYF
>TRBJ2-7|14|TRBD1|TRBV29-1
TGCAGCGTAATAACAGGGGTTCACTCCTACGAGCAGTACTTC
CSVITGVHSYEQYF
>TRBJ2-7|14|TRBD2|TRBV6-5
TGTGCCAGCAGTTGGACTAGCGGGAGTTACGAGCAGTACTTC
CASSWTSGSYEQYF
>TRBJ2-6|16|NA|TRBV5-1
TGCGCCAGCAGCCCGGGGGTGTTTACTGGGGCCAACGTCCTGACTTTC
CASSPGVFTGANVLTF